These 5 T cell receptor beta chains originate from one sample sequenced in a study of T cells in Graves' hyperthyroidism and ophthalmopathy. Amplified TCR beta CDR3 regions came from RNA transcripts. The study used the HTBI primer set for a first-round RT-PCR of the TCR CDR3. In TCRdb, the multiplex PCR reads were re-called with MiXCR into one record per CDR3 protein. The sample consists of 530,000 or so distinct CDR3 sequences, about 43% of them appearing once. Sequencing was performed on peripheral blood or thyroid tissue (not recorded which). Receptors originate from a young woman with Graves' hyperthyroidism.

In its sample, this clonotype was seen many times. V gene TRBV5-1 combines with J gene TRBJ2-5, with 13 positions matching TRBD2. CDR1 and CDR2 (germline): SGHRS, YFSETQ. The CDR3 spans 18 residues. Trimming took 0 bases from V and 5 from J; bases not matched to a gene: 10. CDR3: CASSLGSSGLAGRETQYF. DNA for the CDR3: TGCGCCAGCAGCTTGGGGTCGTCGGGACTAGCGGGGAGGGAGACCCAGTACTTC.

This clonotype has more than one count but fewer than ten. V usage is TRBV27 and J usage is TRBJ2-7; 8 bases match TRBD1. Germline loops: CDR1 MNHEY, CDR2 SMNVEV (reference sequence). Trimming removed 2 bases from V and 4 bases from J; junction bases left unmatched: 13. The CDR3 extends over 17 amino acids. The CDR3 loop reads CASSLLLDREAVYEQYF. CDR3 DNA sequence: TGTGCCAGCAGTTTACTATTGGACAGGGAAGCGGTGTACGAGCAGTACTTC.

The sample holds many counts of this clonotype. The rearrangement uses TRBV10-3 and TRBJ2-1; 10 bases line up with TRBD1. V lost 7 bases, J lost 4 bases, and 7 bases stayed unmatched. The CDR3 has 15 amino acids. Germline CDR1 and CDR2: ENHRY and SYGVKD. The CDR3 DNA follows: TGTGCCATCACCGAGACAGGGGGCCGGTACAATGAGCAGTTCTTC. This translates into CAITETGGRYNEQFF.

For this clonotype: Relative to the germline gene, one junction end is altered; a read error may explain this. The rearrangement joins TRBV7-7 to TRBJ2-5; D gene unclear. Matching the DNA end better, TRBJ2-1 makes the J call doubtful. Germline V gene data show CDR1 as SSHAT and CDR2 as FNYEAQ (reference sequence). The CDR3 extends over 16 amino acids. DNA for the CDR3: TGTGCTAGCAGTCATAGCCTAGTCGACTCCTACAATGAGCAGTTCTTC. Protein: CASSHSLVDSYNEQFF.

This clonotype was detected a few times. The chain couples TRBV5-1 to TRBJ2-3; D remains unclear. Germline V gene data show CDR1 as SGHRS and CDR2 as YFSETQ. The CDR3 has 15 residues. With 0 bases removed from V and 6 bases from J, the gap between germline ends came to 14 bases. For the CDR3, the DNA is TGCGCCAGCAGCTTGGCTACAGTGATGGGTGATACGCAGTATTTT. This sequence encodes CASSLATVMGDTQYF. Together with reference TRBV5-1 and TRBJ2-3, the CDR3 gives the full variable domain: KAGVTQTPRYLIKTRGQQVTLSCSPISGHRSVSWYQQTPGQGLQFLFEYFSETQRNKGNFPGRFSGRQFSNSRSEMNVSTLELGDSALYLCASSLATVMGDTQYFGPGTRLTVL.